Below, 22 T cell receptor beta chains from the same sample are listed, as sequenced in a study of T cell responses to AZD1222 COVID-19 vaccine. This table comes from immunoSEQ multiplex PCR, and its TCRdb copy is limited to in-frame clones, with some not included. The sample holds about 85,000 clones, 80% to 90% seen once. This specimen was peripheral blood, taken on day 0 of MenACWY control vaccination. The receptors come from an adult in good health.

The genes are TRBV18 and TRBJ1-3; D may be TRBD1 (6 bases). Germline values: CDR1 KGHSH, CDR2 LQKENI. The CDR3 has 15 residues. Trimming removed 0 bases from V and 9 bases from J, with 15 bases in between. The CDR3: CASSPPNRDRGTIYF. The CDR3 DNA sequence: TGTGCCAGCTCACCACCTAACAGGGATCGTGGCACCATATATTTT. Looking up the rest from reference TRBV18 and TRBJ1-3 gives the full variable domain: NAGVMQNPRHLVRRRGQEARLRCSPMKGHSHVYWYRQLPEEGLKFMVYLQKENIIDESGMPKERFSAEFPKEGPSILRIQQVVRGDSAAYFCASSPPNRDRGTIYFGEGSWLTVV.

The chain uses TRBV11-1 and TRBJ2-1, with TRBD2 matching over 14 bases. V lost 5 bases to trimming and J lost 9 bases; unmatched junction nucleotides: 6. This CDR3 comprises 15 residues. Per the germline V gene, CDR1 is SGHAT and CDR2 is FQDESV (reference sequence). CDR3 DNA sequence: TGTGCCAGCAGCCAGAGTGGGACTAGCGGGGGTGAGCAGTTCTTC. Translated: CASSQSGTSGGEQFF.

This chain uses TRBV28 with TRBJ2-2; D possibly corresponds to TRBD2 (6 bases). The CDR3 runs 16 residues. Germline V gene lookup returns CDR1 MDHEN and CDR2 SYDVKM. Trimming shortened V by 2 bases and J by 4 bases, and 14 bases separated the two germline ends. The CDR3 region is CASSLGGHLLTGELFF. CDR3 nucleotides: TGTGCCAGCAGTTTAGGAGGGCACCTGCTCACCGGGGAGCTGTTTTTT.

V and J are TRBV7-2 and TRBJ1-6; D call uncertain. V lost 5 bases, J lost 7 bases, and 12 bases lay in between. Germline V gene sequence: CDR1 SGHTA, CDR2 FQGNSA. The CDR3 runs to 14 residues. The CDR3 coding sequence is TGTGCCAGCAGCCCCCGGACCGGGAATTCACCCCTCCACTTT. This codes for CASSPRTGNSPLHF.

The CDR3, as DNA: TGTGCCAGCAGTCCCAGGACAGTTAACTATGGCTACACCTTC. Its protein is CASSPRTVNYGYTF. The chain joins TRBV6-5 to TRBJ1-2, with a weak D call TRBD1 (6 bases). This CDR3 region has 14 residues. The V gene's germline CDR1 is MNHEY and CDR2 SVGAGI. With 5 bases removed from V and 1 base from J, the gap between germline ends came to 11 bases.

This chain joins TRBV2 and TRBJ2-1, with D maybe TRBD2 (6 bases). V lost 6 bases to trimming and J lost 0 bases, with 6 bases between them. The CDR3 is made up of 13 amino acids. Germline V CDR1 and CDR2: SNHLY, FYNNEI. The CDR3 DNA sequence: TGTGCCAGCAGCGGGAGCTCCTACAATGAGCAGTTCTTC. Translated: CASSGSSYNEQFF.

CDR3 DNA sequence: TGTGCCAGCACCCTGAGGGGGCTTATAGATACGCAGTATTTT. This encodes CASTLRGLIDTQYF. The V gene is TRBV5-5, the J gene TRBJ2-3, with TRBD1 matching over 7 bases. Germline CDR1 and CDR2: SGHKS and YYEKEE (reference sequence). Losses at the gene ends were 6 bases for V and 5 bases for J; bases not matched to a gene: 9. CDR3 length: 14 amino acids.

The rearrangement joins TRBV5-1 to TRBJ1-1; no definite D call. The germline CDR1 and CDR2 sequences are SGHRS and YFSETQ. V lost 2 bases, J lost 0 bases, and 5 bases lay in between. There are 13 residues in the CDR3. CDR3 DNA sequence: TGCGCCAGCAGCTTAACACTGAACACTGAAGCTTTCTTT. It yields the protein CASSLTLNTEAFF.

The chain combines TRBV19 with TRBJ2-7; 7 bases align to TRBD1. The CDR3 is made up of 13 amino acids. The germline CDR1 and CDR2 sequences are LNHDA and SQIVND (reference sequence). The trim removed 6 bases at V and 7 bases at J, leaving 9 bases unmatched. The CDR3 here is CASRGGASGEQYF. CDR3 bases: TGTGCCAGTAGAGGGGGCGCATCGGGGGAGCAGTACTTC.

The CDR3 DNA sequence: TGTGCCTGGAGGACGGAGCAAGGGTCACCCCTCCACTTT. Translated: CAWRTEQGSPLHF. The J gene is TRBJ1-6, the V gene TRBV30, with no clear D. Trimming removed 3 bases from V and 10 bases from J, with 13 bases in between. CDR3 length: 13 amino acids. The germline V gene encodes CDR1 GTSNPN and CDR2 SVGIG (reference sequence). Full variable domain (missing parts from reference TRBV30 and TRBJ1-6): SQTIHQWPATLVQPVGSPLSLECTVEGTSNPNLYWYRQAAGRGLQLLFYSVGIGQISSEVPQNLSASRPQDRQFILSSKKLLLSDSGFYLCAWRTEQGSPLHFGNGTRLTVT.

The chain carries TRBV6-5 and TRBJ2-2, with a tentative D call TRBD2 (6 bases). CDR1 and CDR2 from the germline V gene are MNHEY and SVGAGI. Between the trimmed V and J ends, which lost 6 bases and 2 bases, there was a span of 13 bases. This CDR3 spans 15 amino acids. The CDR3 spells CASRDRDFNTGELFF. CDR3 coding DNA: TGTGCCAGCAGGGACCGGGACTTTAACACCGGGGAGCTGTTTTTT.

J is TRBJ2-7 and V is TRBV5-1; D might be TRBD1 (6 bases). The CDR3 contains 14 residues. Trimming stripped 0 bases from V and 2 bases from J, with 9 bases between. Per germline, CDR1 SGHRS and CDR2 YFSETQ. CDR3 amino acids: CASSLGDTAYEQYF. As DNA, the CDR3 is TGCGCCAGCAGCTTGGGGGACACTGCCTACGAGCAGTACTTC. Full variable domain (outside the CDR3, taken from reference TRBV5-1 and TRBJ2-7): KAGVTQTPRYLIKTRGQQVTLSCSPISGHRSVSWYQQTPGQGLQFLFEYFSETQRNKGNFPGRFSGRQFSNSRSEMNVSTLELGDSALYLCASSLGDTAYEQYFGPGTRLTVT.

The chain combines TRBV13 with TRBJ1-6; tentatively, D is TRBD1 (5 bases). Germline loops: CDR1 PRHDT, CDR2 FYEKMQ (reference sequence). This CDR3 region has 14 residues. Trimming removed 5 bases at V and 6 bases at J, with 11 bases between. DNA of the CDR3: TGTGCCAGCAGCCGGACATCGAGTAATTCACCCCTCCACTTT. It is translated as CASSRTSSNSPLHF.

The gene calls are TRBV5-4 and TRBJ2-1; D is perhaps TRBD2 (7 bases). The CDR3 is 16 amino acids. Looked up from germline, CDR1 is SGHNT and CDR2 is YYREEE (reference sequence). V was shortened by 0 bases and J by 6 bases, with 16 bases between the two germline ends. The CDR3 is CASSLGRGGLSNEQFF. The DNA of the CDR3 is TGTGCCAGCAGCTTGGGTAGGGGGGGCCTCAGCAATGAGCAGTTCTTC.

The chain combines TRBV6-2 or TRBV6-3 with TRBJ2-7; no reliable D call. Deletions cut 0 bases from V and 5 bases from J, with 8 bases between. The CDR3 length is 13 residues. Germline assignment: CDR1 MNHEY and CDR2 SVGEGT. CDR3 amino acids: CASSYSRIHEQYF. CDR3 in DNA: TGTGCCAGCAGTTACTCGAGGATCCACGAGCAGTACTTC.

V usage is TRBV29-1 and J usage is TRBJ2-1; TRBD1 matches at 8 bases. J lost 7 bases, V lost 3 bases, and 5 bases had no gene match. Germline CDR1 SQVTM, CDR2 ANQGSEA. CDR3 length: 13 amino acids. This chain's CDR3 is CSVEAGGRNEQFF. The CDR3 nucleotides read TGCAGCGTTGAGGCAGGGGGCCGGAATGAGCAGTTCTTC.

This rearrangement joins TRBV4-2 to TRBJ2-7; weak D call: TRBD1 (6 bases). This CDR3 comprises 15 residues. V was shortened by 4 bases and J by 2 bases, with 15 bases between the two germline ends. Looked up from germline, CDR1 is LGHNA and CDR2 is YNFKEQ. The CDR3 loop reads CASSREGVSTYEQYF. The CDR3 DNA reads TGTGCCAGCAGCCGAGAGGGGGTTTCTACCTACGAGCAGTACTTC.

The J gene is TRBJ1-1, the V gene TRBV4-3, with 9 bases fitting TRBD1. The CDR3 length is 15 residues. Germline V lookup: CDR1 LGHNA, CDR2 YSLEER. Unmatched junction bases numbered 6, after V lost 3 bases and J lost 4 bases. CDR3 in amino acids: CASSHLDRGSTEAFF. The DNA for the CDR3 is TGCGCCAGCAGCCACTTGGACAGGGGTTCCACTGAAGCTTTCTTT.

The V and J genes are TRBV3-1 (or the pseudogene TRBV3-2) and TRBJ1-3, with unresolved D. CDR3 size: 11 residues. The germline CDR1 and CDR2 sequences are LGHDT and YNNKEL (reference sequence). Trimming stripped 8 bases from V and 4 bases from J, with 6 bases between. CDR3 region: CASETGNTIYF. The CDR3 DNA reads TGTGCCAGCGAGACGGGAAACACCATATATTTT.

The sample holds one count of this clone. The chain uses TRBV15 and TRBJ1-4, with D unclear. The CDR3 is 17 residues long. V shed 0 bases and J shed 3 bases, with 14 bases lying between them. Germline values: CDR1 LNHNV, CDR2 YYDKDF (reference sequence). CDR3 residues: CATSRDPGSSANEKLFF. CDR3 DNA sequence: TGTGCCACCAGCAGAGATCCGGGCTCGTCGGCTAATGAAAAACTGTTTTTT.

The chain has TRBV19 and TRBJ1-2; a weak D match, TRBD1 (5 bases). Per the germline V gene, CDR1 is LNHDA and CDR2 is SQIVND (reference sequence). Trimming shortened V by 8 bases and J by 4 bases, and 26 bases separated the two germline ends. This CDR3 is built from 17 residues. CDR3 DNA sequence: TGTGCCAGTCGCAACCCGGGCACCTCCGGGGCGTTCTATGGCTACACCTTC. This translates into CASRNPGTSGAFYGYTF.

The V call is TRBV5-1, the J call TRBJ1-2; TRBD1 matches at 8 bases. Germline values: CDR1 SGHRS, CDR2 YFSETQ. After removal of 4 bases from V and 5 bases from J, the junction contained 7 bases not matched to a gene. The CDR3 covers 14 residues. The CDR3 is CASSDTGGGYGYTF. Written as DNA, the CDR3 is TGCGCCAGCAGCGATACAGGGGGAGGGTATGGCTACACCTTC.